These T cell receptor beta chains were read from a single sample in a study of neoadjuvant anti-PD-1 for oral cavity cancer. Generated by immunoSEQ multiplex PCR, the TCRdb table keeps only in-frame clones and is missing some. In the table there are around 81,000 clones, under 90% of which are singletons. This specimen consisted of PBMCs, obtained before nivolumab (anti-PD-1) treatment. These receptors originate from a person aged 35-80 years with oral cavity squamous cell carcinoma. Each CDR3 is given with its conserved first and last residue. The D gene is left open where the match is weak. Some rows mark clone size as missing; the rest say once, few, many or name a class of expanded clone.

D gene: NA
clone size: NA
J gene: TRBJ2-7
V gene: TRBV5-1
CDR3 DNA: TGCGCCAGCAGCTTGGATGGGATCCCCAGGGAGGAGCAGTACTTC
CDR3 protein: CASSLDGIPREEQYF

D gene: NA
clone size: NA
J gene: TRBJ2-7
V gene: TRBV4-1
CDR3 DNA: TGCGCCAGCAGCCAAGACCCCAACTCCTACGAGCAGTACTTC
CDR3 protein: CASSQDPNSYEQYF

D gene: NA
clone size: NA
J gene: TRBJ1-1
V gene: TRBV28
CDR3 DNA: TGTGCGTCCGACACTTTGAACACTGAAGCTTTCTTT
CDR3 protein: CASDTLNTEAFF

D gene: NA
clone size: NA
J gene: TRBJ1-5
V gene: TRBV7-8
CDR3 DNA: TGTGCCAGCAGCTCCAAAGAGGTTTATAGCAATCAGCCCCAGCATTTT
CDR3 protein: CASSSKEVYSNQPQHF

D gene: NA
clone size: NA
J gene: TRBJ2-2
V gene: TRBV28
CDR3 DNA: TGTGCCAGCAGTTCGTTCTCGATCGCCACAGGGGAGCTGTTTTTT
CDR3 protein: CASSSFSIATGELFF

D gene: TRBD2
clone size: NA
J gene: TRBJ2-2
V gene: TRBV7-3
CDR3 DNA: TGTGCCAGCAGCCGTGGACTAGCGGGAGCGAGGGGGGAGCTGTTTTTT
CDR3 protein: CASSRGLAGARGELFF

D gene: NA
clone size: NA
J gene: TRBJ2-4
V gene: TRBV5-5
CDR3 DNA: TGTGCCAGCAGCTGGGGTGGGGAGGCCCGAGGCATTCAGTACTTC
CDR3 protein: CASSWGGEARGIQYF

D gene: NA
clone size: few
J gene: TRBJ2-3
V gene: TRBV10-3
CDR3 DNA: TGTGCCATCAGTGAGTGGGCAGATACGCAGTATTTT
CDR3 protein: CAISEWADTQYF

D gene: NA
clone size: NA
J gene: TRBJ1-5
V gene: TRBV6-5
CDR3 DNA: TGTGCCAGCAGCACGGACGGTAGCAATCAGCCCCAGCATTTT
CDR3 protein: CASSTDGSNQPQHF

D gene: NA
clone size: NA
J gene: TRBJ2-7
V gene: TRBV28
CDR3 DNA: TGTGCCAGCAGTCTCGGTGGGTCGGTGAACTACGAGCAGTACTTC
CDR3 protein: CASSLGGSVNYEQYF

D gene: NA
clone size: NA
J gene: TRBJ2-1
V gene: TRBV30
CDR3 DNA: TGTGCCTGGTCCCCCGGCGGGGAAAACAATGAGCAGTTCTTC
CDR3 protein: CAWSPGGENNEQFF

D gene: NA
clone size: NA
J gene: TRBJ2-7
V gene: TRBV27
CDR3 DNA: TGTGCCAGCAGTTTGACAGGTTCAAGGGAGCAGTACTTC
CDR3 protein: CASSLTGSREQYF

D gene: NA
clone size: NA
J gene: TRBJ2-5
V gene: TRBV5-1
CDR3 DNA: TGCGCCAGCAGCTTGACTAAACAAGAGACCCAGTACTTC
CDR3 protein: CASSLTKQETQYF

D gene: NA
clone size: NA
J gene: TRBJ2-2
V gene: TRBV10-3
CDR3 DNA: TGTGCCATCACCGGGACAACCGGGGAGCTGTTTTTT
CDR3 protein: CAITGTTGELFF

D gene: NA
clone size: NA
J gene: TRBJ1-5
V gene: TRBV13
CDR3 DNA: TGTGCCAGCAGCTTACGAGGGACGCCCCAGCATTTT
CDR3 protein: CASSLRGTPQHF

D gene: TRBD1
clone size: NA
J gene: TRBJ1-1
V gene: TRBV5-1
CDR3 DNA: TGCGCCAGCAGCTTCAACAGGGGGCTGGGGACTGAAGCTTTCTTT
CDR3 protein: CASSFNRGLGTEAFF

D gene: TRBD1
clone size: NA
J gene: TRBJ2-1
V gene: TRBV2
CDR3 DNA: TGTGCCGGCCTTCTCGGACAGGCTTTTGGCAATGAGCAGTTCTTC
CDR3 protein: CAGLLGQAFGNEQFF

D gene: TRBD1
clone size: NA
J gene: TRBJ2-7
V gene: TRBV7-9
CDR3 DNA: TGTGCCAGCAGCAATGACAGGGGGAAATCCTACGAGCAGTACTTC
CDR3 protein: CASSNDRGKSYEQYF

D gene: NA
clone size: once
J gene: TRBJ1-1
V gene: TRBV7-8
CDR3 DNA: TGTGCCAGCAGCCCCCAAGGGGGGAACACTGAAGCTTTCTTT
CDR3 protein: CASSPQGGNTEAFF

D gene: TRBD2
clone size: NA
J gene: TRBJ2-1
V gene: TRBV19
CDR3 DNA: TGTGCCAGTAGCCCGGGACTAGCGGGAGTGGATGAGCAGTTCTTC
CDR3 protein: CASSPGLAGVDEQFF

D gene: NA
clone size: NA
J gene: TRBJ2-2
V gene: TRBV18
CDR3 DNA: TGTGCCAGCTCACCAATGGGGGGCCCGAACACCGGGGAGCTGTTTTTT
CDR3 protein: CASSPMGGPNTGELFF

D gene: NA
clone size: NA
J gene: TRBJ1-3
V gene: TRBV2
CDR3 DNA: TGTGCCAGCAGAATACAGGGAACTGGAAACACCATATATTTT
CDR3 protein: CASRIQGTGNTIYF

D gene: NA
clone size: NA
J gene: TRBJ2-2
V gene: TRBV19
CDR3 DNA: TGTGCCAGTAGTATGCAAATCGCGAACACCGGGGAGCTGTTTTTT
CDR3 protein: CASSMQIANTGELFF

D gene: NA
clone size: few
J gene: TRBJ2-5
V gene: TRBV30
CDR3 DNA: TGTGCCTGGAGCGCCCTCCAAGAGACCCAGTACTTC
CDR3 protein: CAWSALQETQYF

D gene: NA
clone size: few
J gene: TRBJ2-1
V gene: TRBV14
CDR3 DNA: TGTGCCAGCAGCCAATTTTTTGAGGTGTTCTTC
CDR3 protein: CASSQFFEVFF

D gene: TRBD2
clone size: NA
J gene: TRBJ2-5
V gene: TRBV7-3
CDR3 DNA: TGTGCCAGCAGCCCCGGACTAGCGGGAACTTTTGAGACCCAGTACTTC
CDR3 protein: CASSPGLAGTFETQYF

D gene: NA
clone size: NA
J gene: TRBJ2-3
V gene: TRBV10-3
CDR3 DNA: TGTGCCATCAGTGATCCCCCTCCTGATACGCAGTATTTT
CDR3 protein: CAISDPPPDTQYF

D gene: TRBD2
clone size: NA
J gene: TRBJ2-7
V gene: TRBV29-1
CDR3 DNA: TGCAGTTCCCTCGGACTAGCGGGAGTCGTTTACGAGCAGTACTTC
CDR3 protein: CSSLGLAGVVYEQYF

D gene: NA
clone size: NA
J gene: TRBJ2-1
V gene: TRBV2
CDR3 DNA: TGTGCCAGCAGTGTAGCCTTATACAATGAGCAGTTCTTC
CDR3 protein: CASSVALYNEQFF

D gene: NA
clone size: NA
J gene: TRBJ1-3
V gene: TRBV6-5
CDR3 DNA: TGTGCCAGCAGTTATTCCTCTACGGGGGACACCATATATTTT
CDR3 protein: CASSYSSTGDTIYF

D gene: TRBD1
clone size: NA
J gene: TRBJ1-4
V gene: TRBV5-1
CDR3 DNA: TGCGCCAGCCGGGGACAGGGGTCAACTAATGAAAAACTGTTTTTT
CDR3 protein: CASRGQGSTNEKLFF

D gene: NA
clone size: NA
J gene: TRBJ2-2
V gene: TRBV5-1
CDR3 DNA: TGCGCCAGCAGCTTACCCAGGGTCCCCGGGGAGCTGTTTTTT
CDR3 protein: CASSLPRVPGELFF

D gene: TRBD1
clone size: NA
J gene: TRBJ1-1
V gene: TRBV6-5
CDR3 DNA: TGTGCCAGCAGTTACCCCACAGGGGTAGGAACTGAAGCTTTCTTT
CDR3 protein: CASSYPTGVGTEAFF

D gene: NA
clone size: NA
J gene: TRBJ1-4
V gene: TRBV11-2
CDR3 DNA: TGTGCCAGCAGCCAGTGGGGCCCTACTAATGAAAAACTGTTTTTT
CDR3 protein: CASSQWGPTNEKLFF

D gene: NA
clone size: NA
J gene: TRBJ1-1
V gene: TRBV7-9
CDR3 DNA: TGTGCCAGCGGACGGCTGAACACTGAAGCTTTCTTT
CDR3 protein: CASGRLNTEAFF

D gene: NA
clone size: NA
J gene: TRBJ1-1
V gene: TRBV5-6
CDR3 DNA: TGTGCCAGCAGCTTGGTTCGGGGCCCGAACACTGAAGCTTTCTTT
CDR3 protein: CASSLVRGPNTEAFF

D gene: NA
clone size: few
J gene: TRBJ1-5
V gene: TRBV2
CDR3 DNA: TGTGCCAGCAGTGGGGAGGGGAGCAATCAGCCCCAGCATTTT
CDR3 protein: CASSGEGSNQPQHF

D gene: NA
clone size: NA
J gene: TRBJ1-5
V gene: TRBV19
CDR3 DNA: TGTGCCAGTAGTATAGGTCTTATTAGCAATCAGCCCCAGCATTTT
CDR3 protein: CASSIGLISNQPQHF

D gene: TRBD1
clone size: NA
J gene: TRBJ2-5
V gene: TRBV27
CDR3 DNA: TGTGCCAGCTGGGCCGGGACAGGGGGAAAGACCCAGTACTTC
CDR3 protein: CASWAGTGGKTQYF

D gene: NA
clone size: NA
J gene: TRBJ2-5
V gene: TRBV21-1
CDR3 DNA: TGTGCCAGCAGCAGAACAAGGGGGCAAGAGACCCAGTACTTC
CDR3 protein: CASSRTRGQETQYF

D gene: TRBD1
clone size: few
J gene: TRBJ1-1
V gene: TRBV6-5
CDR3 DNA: TGTGCCAGCAGTTGGGGGACAGCTAACACTGAAGCTTTCTTT
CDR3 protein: CASSWGTANTEAFF

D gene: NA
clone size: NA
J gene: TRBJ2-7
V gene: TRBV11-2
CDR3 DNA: TGTGCCAGCAGCTTAGAGTCGATAAGCGAGCAGTACTTC
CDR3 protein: CASSLESISEQYF

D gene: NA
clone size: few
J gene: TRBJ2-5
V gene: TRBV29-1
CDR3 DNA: TGCAGCGTCCCAAGGGACCGGGACTCGTTACAAGAGACCCAGTACTTC
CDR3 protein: CSVPRDRDSLQETQYF

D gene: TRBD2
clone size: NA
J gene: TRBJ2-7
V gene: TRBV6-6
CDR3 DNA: TGTGCCAGCCGATCCGGGACTAGCGGGAGCTGGCAGTACTTC
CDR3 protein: CASRSGTSGSWQYF